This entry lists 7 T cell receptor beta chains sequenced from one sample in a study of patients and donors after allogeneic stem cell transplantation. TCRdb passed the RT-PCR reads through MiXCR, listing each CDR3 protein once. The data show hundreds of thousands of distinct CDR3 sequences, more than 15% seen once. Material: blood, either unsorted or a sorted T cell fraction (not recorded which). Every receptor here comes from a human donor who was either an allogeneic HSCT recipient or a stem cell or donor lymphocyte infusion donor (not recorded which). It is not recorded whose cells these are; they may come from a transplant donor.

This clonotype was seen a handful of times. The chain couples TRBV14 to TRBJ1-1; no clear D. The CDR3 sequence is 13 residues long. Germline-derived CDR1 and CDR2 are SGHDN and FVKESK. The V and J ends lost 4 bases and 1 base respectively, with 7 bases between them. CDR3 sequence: CASSPNRNTEAFF. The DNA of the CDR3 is TGTGCCAGCAGCCCGAACAGGAACACTGAAGCTTTCTTT.

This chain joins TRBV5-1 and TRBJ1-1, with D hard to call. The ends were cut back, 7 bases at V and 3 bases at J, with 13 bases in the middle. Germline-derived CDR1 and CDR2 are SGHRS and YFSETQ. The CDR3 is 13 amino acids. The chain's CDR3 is CASAAGKHTEAFF. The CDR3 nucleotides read TGCGCCAGCGCTGCCGGCAAACACACTGAAGCTTTCTTT.

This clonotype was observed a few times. The CDR3 loop is CASSSPSRDYRGTQYF. The CDR3 region has the DNA TGTGCCAGCAGTTCCCCGTCCCGGGACTACCGGGGGACCCAGTACTTC. The chain uses TRBV12-3 or TRBV12-4 and TRBJ2-5; 7 nucleotides agree with TRBD2. Losses at the gene ends were 4 bases for V and 7 bases for J; bases not matched to a gene: 15. The CDR3 is made up of 16 amino acids.

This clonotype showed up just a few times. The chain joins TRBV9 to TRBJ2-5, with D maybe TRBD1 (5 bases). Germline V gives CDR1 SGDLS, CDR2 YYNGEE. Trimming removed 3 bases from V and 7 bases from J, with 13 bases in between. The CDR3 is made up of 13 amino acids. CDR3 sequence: CASSDVPQGTQYF. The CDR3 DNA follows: TGTGCCAGCAGCGACGTACCCCAGGGGACCCAGTACTTC.

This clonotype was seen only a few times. CDR3 sequence reads: CASTISTRGYEQYF. The CDR3, as DNA: TGTGCCAGCACCATTTCGACTAGGGGCTACGAGCAGTACTTC. The gene calls are TRBV5-6 and TRBJ2-7, with D tentatively TRBD2 (6 bases). Germline V CDR1 and CDR2: SGHDT, YYEEEE. Trimming pared 6 bases from V and 3 bases from J, leaving 16 bases between. This CDR3 contains 14 residues.

In DNA form, the CDR3 reads TGTGCCAGCAGCTCATGGGGGGGAGGGAACTATGGCTACACCTTC. Its protein is CASSSWGGGNYGYTF. This chain connects TRBV11-2 to TRBJ1-2, with D perhaps TRBD1 (5 bases). Germline-derived CDR1 and CDR2 are SGHAT and FQNNGV. Trimming pared 4 bases from V and 2 bases from J, leaving 14 bases between. This CDR3 spans 15 amino acids. Complete variable domain (other parts from reference TRBV11-2 and TRBJ1-2): EAGVAQSPRYKIIEKRQSVAFWCNPISGHATLYWYQQILGQGPKLLIQFQNNGVVDDSQLPKDRFSAERLKGVDSTLKIQPAKLEDSAVYLCASSSWGGGNYGYTFGSGTRLTVV.

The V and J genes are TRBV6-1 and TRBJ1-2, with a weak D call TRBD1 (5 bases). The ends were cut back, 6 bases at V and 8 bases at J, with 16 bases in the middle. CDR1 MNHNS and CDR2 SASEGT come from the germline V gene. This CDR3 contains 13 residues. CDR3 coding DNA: TGTGCCAGCAGGATTACAGGTCAAGTAGGCTACACCTTC. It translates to CASRITGQVGYTF.